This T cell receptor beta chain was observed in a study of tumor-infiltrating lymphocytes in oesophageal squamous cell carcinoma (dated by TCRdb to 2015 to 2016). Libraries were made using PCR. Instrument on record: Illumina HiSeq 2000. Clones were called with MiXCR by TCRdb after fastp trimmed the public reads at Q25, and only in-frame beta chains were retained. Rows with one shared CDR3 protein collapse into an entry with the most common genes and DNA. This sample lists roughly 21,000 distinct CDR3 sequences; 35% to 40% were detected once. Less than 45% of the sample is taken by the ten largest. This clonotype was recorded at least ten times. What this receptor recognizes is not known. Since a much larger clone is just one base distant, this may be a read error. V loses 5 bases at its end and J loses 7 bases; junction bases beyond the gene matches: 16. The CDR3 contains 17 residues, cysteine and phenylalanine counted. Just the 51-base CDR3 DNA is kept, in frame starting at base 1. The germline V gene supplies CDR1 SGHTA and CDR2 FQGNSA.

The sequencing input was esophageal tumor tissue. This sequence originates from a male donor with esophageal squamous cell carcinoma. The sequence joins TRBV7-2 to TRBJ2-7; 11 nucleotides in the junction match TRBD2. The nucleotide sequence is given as TGTGCCAGCAGCCCCCCTGGGGCTAGCGGGAGGATCAATGAGCAGTACTTC. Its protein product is CASSPPGASGRINEQYF. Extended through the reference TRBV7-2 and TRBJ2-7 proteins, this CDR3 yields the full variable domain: GAGVSQSPSNKVTEKGKDVELRCDPISGHTALYWYRQSLGQGLEFLIYFQGNSAPDKSGLPSDRFSAERTGGSVSTLTIQRTQQEDSAVYLCASSPPGASGRINEQYFGPGTRLTVT.